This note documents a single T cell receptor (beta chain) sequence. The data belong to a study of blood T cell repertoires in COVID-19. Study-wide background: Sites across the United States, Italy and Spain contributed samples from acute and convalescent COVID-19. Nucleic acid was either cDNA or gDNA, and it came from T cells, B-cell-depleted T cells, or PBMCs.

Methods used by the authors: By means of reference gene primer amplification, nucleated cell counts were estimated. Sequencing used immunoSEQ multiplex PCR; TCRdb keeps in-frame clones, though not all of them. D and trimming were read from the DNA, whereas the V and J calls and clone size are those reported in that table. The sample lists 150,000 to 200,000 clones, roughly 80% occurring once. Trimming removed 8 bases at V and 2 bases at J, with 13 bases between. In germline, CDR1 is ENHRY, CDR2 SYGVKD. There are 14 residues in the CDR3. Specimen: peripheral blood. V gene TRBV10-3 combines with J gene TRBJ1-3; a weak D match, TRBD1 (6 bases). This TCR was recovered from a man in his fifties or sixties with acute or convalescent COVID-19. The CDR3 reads CAIGVNRAGNTIYF. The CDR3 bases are TGTGCCATCGGGGTGAACAGGGCTGGAAACACCATATATTTT.